This T cell receptor (beta chain) was retrieved from a study of radiotherapy plus CTLA-4 blockade in lung cancer. Turning to the study itself: Objective response rate was about 19%; disease control rate, approximately 30%. The study, taken as a whole, reports: The authors reported that early blood T cell clone dynamics, with interferon-beta, best predicted response. Among blood TCR repertoires after radiotherapy plus ipilimumab, tumor-derived clones expanded.

This CDR3 has 15 amino acids. Germline lookup yields CDR1 SGHDN and CDR2 FVKESK. V was trimmed by 1 base and J by 4 bases, leaving 14 bases between them. The assay was immunoSEQ multiplex PCR, and TCRdb's table has in-frame clones only and misses some. Seen here are tens of thousands of clones, 78% observed once, and the top ten hold 4%. On this clone itself: Antigen specificity is unknown.

Source: peripheral blood, taken from a patient treated with radiotherapy plus ipilimumab. The source of this sequence is a human donor with non-small cell lung cancer who had a partial response to radiotherapy plus ipilimumab. Some clones in this sample may be carry-over from other donors' samples. This rearrangement joins TRBV14 to TRBJ2-7, with D possibly TRBD1 on 6 matching bases. The CDR3 sequence: CASSQVAGATYEQYF. CDR3 DNA sequence: TGTGCCAGCAGCCAAGTCGCAGGGGCGACGTACGAGCAGTACTTC.